The sequence of this T cell receptor (beta chain) was determined in a study of healthy donors' naive CD4 and CD8 T cells. About the study: Donors came from three age groups: 20-25, 40-50 and 60-70 years.

CDR3 length: 19 amino acids. Germline V gene lookup returns CDR1 MNHEY and CDR2 SVGEGT. A word on this clonotype: Compared with germline, one end of the junction differs, possibly owing to a read error.

Each TCR library used around 540 ng of total RNA and a linear amplification protocol. One entry per CDR3 protein, called by TCRdb with MiXCR from the reads. The sample shows about 180,000 distinct CDR3 sequences, nearly 75% of them seen only once. The chain combines TRBV6-2 or TRBV6-3 with TRBJ2-1; D could derive from TRBD1 or TRBD2 (5 bases each). The sample was naive CD4+ and CD8+ T cells sorted from blood, pooled from several donors. This TCR was sampled from a pool of human donors in good health; the sample pools cells from several healthy donors. The CDR3 is CASSYPVAQVASSYNERFF. The CDR3 DNA reads TGTGCCAGCAGTTATCCCGTTGCACAGGTAGCTAGCTCCTACAATGAGCGGTTCTTC.